These 27 T cell receptor beta chains were all obtained from the same sample, sequenced in a study of cytomegalovirus exposure and HLA in healthy donors. Vbeta (60) and Jbeta (13) primers were used in the PCR. The assay was immunoSEQ multiplex PCR, and TCRdb's table has in-frame clones only and misses some. The table has a few hundred thousand clones, about nine tenths seen once; the top ten hold 1.7%. The sequenced sample consisted of PBMCs. Receptor source: a girl aged 2-10 years in good health and CMV-seronegative.

This clone has a single count. V gene TRBV5-4 combines with J gene TRBJ2-2, with 7 bases identical to TRBD2. Trimming at V came to 4 bases and at J to 4 bases, leaving 19 bases not matched to a gene. CDR3 size: 19 residues. Germline V gives CDR1 SGHNT, CDR2 YYREEE (reference sequence). For the CDR3, the DNA is TGTGCCAGCAGCCTCCCGTCGACTAGCTCCCCCTTGGGCACCGGGGAGCTGTTTTTT. Its protein product is CASSLPSTSSPLGTGELFF.

CDR3 amino acids: CASSLGRSYEQYF. The CDR3 region has the DNA TGTGCCAGCAGCTTAGGGAGATCCTACGAGCAGTACTTC. The J gene is TRBJ2-7, the V gene TRBV11-1; D is ambiguous. Trimming removed 1 base at V and 1 base at J, with 5 bases between. Germline CDR1 is SGHAT and CDR2 is FQDESV (reference sequence). The CDR3 is 13 amino acids.

In this sample, this clone turned up once. The chain combines TRBV14 with TRBJ2-7; D ambiguous. Trimming took 0 bases from V and 0 from J, leaving 6 bases between them. The CDR3 loop spans 14 amino acids. Per the germline V gene, CDR1 is SGHDN and CDR2 is FVKESK. For the CDR3, the DNA is TGTGCCAGCAGCCAAGATCCAGGCTCCTACGAGCAGTACTTC. Its translation: CASSQDPGSYEQYF.

The chain has TRBV6-6 and TRBJ2-7; TRBD2 might be the D (5 bases). Germline-derived CDR1 and CDR2 are MNHNY and SVGAGI (reference sequence). The germline V and J ends were trimmed by 0 bases and 1 base, with 13 bases remaining between them. The CDR3 extends over 16 amino acids. The CDR3 nucleotides are TGTGCCAGCAGTTACTCGTTCGGACTGCTATCCTACGAGCAGTACTTC. Protein sequence: CASSYSFGLLSYEQYF.

The genes are TRBV5-4 and TRBJ2-2; 9 nucleotides match TRBD2. V was clipped by 0 bases and J by 6 bases; unmatched bases: 6. CDR1 and CDR2 from the germline V gene are SGHNT and YYREEE (reference sequence). This CDR3 is built from 16 residues. The CDR3 sequence: CASSLGLAEGSGELFF. The DNA of the CDR3 is TGTGCCAGCAGCTTGGGACTAGCGGAGGGGTCCGGGGAGCTGTTTTTT.

V usage is TRBV5-4 and J usage is TRBJ2-5; TRBD2 aligns across 13 bases. The tail of the sequence fits TRBJ2-7 better, so the J call may be wrong. The CDR3 loop spans 16 amino acids. The germline CDR1 and CDR2 sequences are SGHNT and YYREEE (reference sequence). The CDR3 here is CASSLRLAGGPYEQYF. DNA of the CDR3: TGTGCCAGCAGCTTACGACTAGCGGGAGGCCCCTACGAGCAGTACTTC.

The chain couples TRBV6-5 to TRBJ2-1; 10 bases line up with TRBD2. CDR3 length: 15 residues. From germline, CDR1 is MNHEY and CDR2 SVGAGI. The ends lost 5 bases at V and 2 bases at J; junction bases unmatched: 3. The DNA for the CDR3 is TGTGCCAGCAGTGCCGGGACTAGCGCCTACAATGAGCAGTTCTTC. This gives the protein CASSAGTSAYNEQFF.

This chain uses TRBV11-3 with TRBJ2-1; 14 bases match TRBD2. CDR1 and CDR2 from the germline V gene are SGHNT and YENEEA. V lost 5 bases and J lost 1; bases outside the gene matches: 7. CDR3 length: 18 amino acids. As DNA, the CDR3 is TGTGCCAGCAGCCCCGGACTAGCGGGAGGAGGATCCTACAATGAGCAGTTCTTC. It is translated as CASSPGLAGGGSYNEQFF.

The table lists this clone with a count of one. The chain combines TRBV4-1 with TRBJ2-7; 7 bases align to TRBD1. The CDR3 is made up of 16 amino acids. V was clipped by 4 bases and J by 3 bases; unmatched bases: 12. CDR1 is MGHRA and CDR2 is YSYEKL in the germline V gene. As DNA, the CDR3 is TGCGCCAGCAGCCCCCCCGGGACAGAAGGGGGCTACGAGCAGTACTTC. It codes for CASSPPGTEGGYEQYF.

The gene calls are TRBV11-2 and TRBJ2-1; 9 positions match TRBD2. Trimming removed 5 bases from V and 0 bases from J; junction bases left unmatched: 14. This CDR3 is 19 amino acids long. CDR1 is SGHAT and CDR2 is FQNNGV in the germline V gene. CDR3: CASSHTLSGSGRSYNEQFF. The CDR3 nucleotides are TGTGCCAGCAGCCACACCCTTAGCGGGAGCGGGCGCTCCTACAATGAGCAGTTCTTC.

The chain couples TRBV11-3 to TRBJ2-2; possibly TRBD1 for D (6 bases). Trimming shortened V by 6 bases and J by 4 bases, and 12 bases separated the two germline ends. Germline values: CDR1 SGHNT, CDR2 YENEEA. This CDR3 region has 14 residues. CDR3 bases: TGTGCCAGCAGGTTAAACAGGGTCACCGGGGAGCTGTTTTTT. It translates to CASRLNRVTGELFF.

This clone was seen only a few times. The CDR3 reads CASSIEPGGGGYTF. The CDR3 nucleotides are TGTGCCAGCAGTATAGAGCCAGGGGGAGGTGGCTACACCTTC. The chain couples TRBV6-5 to TRBJ1-2, with 7 bases aligning to TRBD1. The germline gives CDR1 MNHEY, CDR2 SVGAGI. The CDR3 runs to 14 residues. With V trimmed by 5 bases and J by 7 bases, 10 bases remained unmatched.

J is TRBJ1-2 and V is TRBV14; 8 bases line up with TRBD1. Germline-derived CDR1 and CDR2 are SGHDN and FVKESK. With V trimmed by 1 base and J by 4 bases, 2 bases remained unmatched. The CDR3 loop spans 14 amino acids. Written as DNA, the CDR3 is TGTGCCAGCAGCCAAGGGACAGGGAGCTATGGCTACACCTTC. Residues: CASSQGTGSYGYTF.

The rearrangement joins TRBV7-3 to TRBJ1-1, with TRBD1 identical over 7 bases. Germline CDR1 SGHTA, CDR2 FQGTGA. CDR3 length equals 16 residues. V was pared by 2 bases and J by 0 bases, with 6 bases of the junction left unmatched. As DNA, the CDR3 is TGTGCCAGCAGCTTATCCGGGACAGCCTTGAACACTGAAGCTTTCTTT. It yields the protein CASSLSGTALNTEAFF.

This chain connects TRBV6-5 to TRBJ1-4; D unclear. The CDR3 is 12 amino acids. V lost 8 bases, J lost 8 bases, and 12 bases lay in between. Looked up from germline, CDR1 is MNHEY and CDR2 is SVGAGI. CDR3 sequence reads: CASWVRGEKLFF. The CDR3 bases are TGTGCCAGCTGGGTAAGAGGGGAAAAACTGTTTTTT.

The chain has TRBV30 and TRBJ2-2, with D possibly TRBD1 on 5 matching bases. Deletions cut 0 bases from V and 2 bases from J, with 22 bases between. This CDR3 region has 19 residues. Germline V gene data show CDR1 as GTSNPN and CDR2 as SVGIG (reference sequence). The CDR3 region is CAWSVPVRVVRINTGELFF. As DNA, the CDR3 is TGTGCCTGGAGTGTACCCGTCAGGGTAGTAAGAATAAACACCGGGGAGCTGTTTTTT.

V usage is TRBV19 and J usage is TRBJ1-2; 12 bases map to TRBD1. Germline V gene sequence: CDR1 LNHDA, CDR2 SQIVND (reference sequence). Unmatched junction bases numbered 3, after V lost 1 base and J lost 3 bases. The CDR3 is made up of 16 amino acids. In DNA, the CDR3 is TGTGCCAGTAGTATAGGCGGGACAGGGGGCTACTATGGCTACACCTTC. It yields the protein CASSIGGTGGYYGYTF.

The J gene is TRBJ1-1, the V gene TRBV11-2; TRBD1 might be the D (6 bases). The CDR3 is 16 amino acids. Trimming removed 2 bases at V and 1 base at J, with 14 bases between. Germline CDR1 reads SGHAT; CDR2 reads FQNNGV. The CDR3 DNA reads as TGTGCCAGCAGCTTACTCGGGGGGCGTGGGAACACTGAAGCTTTCTTT. It codes for CASSLLGGRGNTEAFF. The entire variable domain, with the rest obtained from reference TRBV11-2 and TRBJ1-1, is as follows: EAGVAQSPRYKIIEKRQSVAFWCNPISGHATLYWYQQILGQGPKLLIQFQNNGVVDDSQLPKDRFSAERLKGVDSTLKIQPAKLEDSAVYLCASSLLGGRGNTEAFFGQGTRLTVV.

The V call is TRBV6-4, the J call TRBJ1-5; 7 nucleotides align to TRBD1. Looked up from germline, CDR1 is MRHNA and CDR2 is SNTAGT. The CDR3 is 17 amino acids. Germline trimming cut 7 bases from V and 2 bases from J; bases unmatched to any gene: 14. This chain's CDR3 is CASTQIDRAWGNQPQHF. CDR3 bases: TGTGCCAGCACCCAAATCGACAGGGCTTGGGGCAATCAGCCCCAGCATTTT.

Here the CDR3 DNA reads TGTGCCACCGGGAGGGGGACTGGCGGATACAATGAGCAGTTCTTC. Protein product: CATGRGTGGYNEQFF. The chain is built from TRBV27 and TRBJ2-1, with 8 bases that match TRBD2. The V and J ends lost 10 bases and 4 bases, in that order; junction bases with no gene match: 12. CDR1 MNHEY and CDR2 SMNVEV come from the germline V gene (reference sequence). The CDR3 is 15 residues long.

The rearrangement links TRBV7-6 to TRBJ1-2; D is possibly TRBD1 (5 bases). The CDR3 sequence is 15 residues long. Germline CDR1 SGHVS, CDR2 FNYEAQ. V lost 3 bases, J lost 4 bases, and 15 bases lay in between. The CDR3 sequence is CASSFVDKDFYGYTF. CDR3 in DNA: TGTGCCAGCAGCTTCGTGGACAAAGATTTCTATGGCTACACCTTC.

The gene calls are TRBV15 and TRBJ2-5; 8 bases are shared with TRBD2. Germline V gene lookup returns CDR1 LNHNV and CDR2 YYDKDF (reference sequence). Losses at the gene ends were 6 bases for V and 5 bases for J; bases not matched to a gene: 11. This CDR3 has 15 amino acids. Written as DNA, the CDR3 is TGTGCCACCAGTGATGGTAGCGGGGTAACGGAGACCCAGTACTTC. Its translation: CATSDGSGVTETQYF.

In nucleotides, the CDR3 is TGTGCCAGCAGTTCTCGGGGGGAGCGGGGGGGCTACAATGAGCAGTTCTTC. Its translation is CASSSRGERGGYNEQFF. The chain recombines TRBV9 with TRBJ2-1; 10 nucleotides match TRBD2. V lost 5 bases to trimming and J lost 3 bases; unmatched junction nucleotides: 11. CDR1 SGDLS and CDR2 YYNGEE come from the germline V gene. CDR3 length equals 17 residues.

This chain uses TRBV7-2 with TRBJ1-2; D is perhaps TRBD1 (6 bases). Germline-derived CDR1 and CDR2 are SGHTA and FQGNSA. The V end was cut by 5 bases, the J end by 0 bases, with 13 bases between. This CDR3 is 15 amino acids long. CDR3 in DNA: TGTGCCAGCAGCCCCGACAGGAACGCTAACTATGGCTACACCTTC. Encoded protein: CASSPDRNANYGYTF.

V gene TRBV19 combines with J gene TRBJ2-7; 9 bases map to TRBD2. J was trimmed by 12 bases and V by 10 bases; bases with no gene match: 13. The CDR3 is 12 residues long. Germline CDR1 and CDR2: LNHDA and SQIVND (reference sequence). CDR3 nucleotides: TGTGCCACTGAGACTAGCGGTAGGAGTTTGTACTTC. It yields the protein CATETSGRSLYF. Combining the CDR3 with reference TRBV19 and TRBJ2-7 gives the whole variable domain DGGITQSPKYLFRKEGQNVTLSCEQNLNHDAMYWYRQDPGQGLRLIYYSQIVNDFQKGDIAEGYSVSREKKESFPLTVTSAQKNPTAFYLCATETSGRSLYFGPGTRLTVT.

The rearrangement uses TRBV5-1 and TRBJ2-3; no definite D call. The germline V gene encodes CDR1 SGHRS and CDR2 YFSETQ. Trimming shortened V by 1 base and J by 0 bases, and 9 bases separated the two germline ends. The CDR3 runs to 15 residues. The CDR3 region is CASSLLGRSTDTQYF. The DNA of the CDR3 is TGCGCCAGCAGCTTGTTAGGCAGGAGCACAGATACGCAGTATTTT.

CDR3 sequence (DNA): TGTGCCAGCAGTTTAGAAGGGGGTAGGACTGAAGCTTTCTTT. Translating it yields CASSLEGGRTEAFF. This sequence joins TRBV28 and TRBJ1-1; D may be TRBD1 (6 bases). CDR3 size: 14 residues. V lost 2 bases and J 5 bases, leaving 12 bases between the germline ends. Looked up from germline, CDR1 is MDHEN and CDR2 is SYDVKM.